This TCR beta chain was retrieved from a study of cytomegalovirus exposure and HLA in healthy donors. Study-wide results and caveats: Analysis was carried out at a later point, and it linked a missense DCLRE1C variant to TCR beta V- and J-gene trimming. In an earlier analysis, about 90% or about 30%: the productive usage of most TCR beta V segments. Researchers catalogued 164 TCR beta chains as cytomegalovirus-associated.

The PCR made use of 60 Vbeta and 13 Jbeta primers. In the study's own analysis: An analysis performed later counted roughly 79 million unique TCR beta chains (roughly 10 million of them shared). Data came from immunoSEQ multiplex PCR; TCRdb stores just in-frame clones and leaves some out. The DNA gave D and trimming, while V, J and clone size come from that table. The table has about 110,000 clones, less than 80% seen once. A single count supports this clone. The antigen is unknown. CDR3 length equals 15 residues. V lost 3 bases to trimming and J lost 0 bases; unmatched junction nucleotides: 5. Germline CDR1 is SGHVS and CDR2 is FNYEAQ.

Sequencing input: PBMCs. This chain links TRBV7-6 with TRBJ2-7; TRBD1 aligns across 7 bases. The sequence derives from a woman aged 25 to 39 in good health and CMV-seronegative. CDR3 nucleotide sequence: TGTGCCAGCAGCTTTGGGGCAGGGGGCTCCTACGAGCAGTACTTC. Amino acids: CASSFGAGGSYEQYF.